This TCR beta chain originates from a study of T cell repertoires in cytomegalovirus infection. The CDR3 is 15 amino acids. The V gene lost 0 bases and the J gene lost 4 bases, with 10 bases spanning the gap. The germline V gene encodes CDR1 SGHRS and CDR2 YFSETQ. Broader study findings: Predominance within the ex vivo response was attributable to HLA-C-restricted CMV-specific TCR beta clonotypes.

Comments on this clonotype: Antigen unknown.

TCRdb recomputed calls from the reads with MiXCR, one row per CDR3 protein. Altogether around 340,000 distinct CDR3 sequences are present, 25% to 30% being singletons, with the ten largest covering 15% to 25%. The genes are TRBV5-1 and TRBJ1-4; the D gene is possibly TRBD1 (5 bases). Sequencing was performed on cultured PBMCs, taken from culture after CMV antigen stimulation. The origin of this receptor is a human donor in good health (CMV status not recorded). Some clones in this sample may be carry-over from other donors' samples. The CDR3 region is CASSLVGTGNEKLFF. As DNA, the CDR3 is TGCGCCAGCAGCTTGGTCGGGACGGGTAATGAAAAACTGTTTTTT.